The present T cell receptor (beta chain) was sequenced within a study of OX40 agonist ivuxolimab in advanced cancers. Findings of the study overall: With doses of 0.1 to 3.0 mg/kg, CD4+ and CD8+ blood T cells had undergone clonal expansion by week 6. Relative to CD4+, CD8+ T cells held more expanded clones on average. At 0.1-3.0 mg/kg, partial responders had clonal expansion among the lowest observed.

Points on this clone: The antigen remains undetermined.

CDR3 size: 15 residues. The germline V gene encodes CDR1 MGHDK and CDR2 SYGVNS. Germline trimming cut 4 bases from V and 9 bases from J; bases unmatched to any gene: 12. Profiled with immunoSEQ multiplex PCR; TCRdb holds only in-frame clones, not every one. This sample has some 75,000 clones; about 87% occur once, and the top ten carry under 3%. The TCR comes from an adult with an advanced solid tumor such as melanoma, head and neck, liver or kidney cancer. This chain joins TRBV25-1 and TRBJ2-4, with 7 bases fitting TRBD1. Here the sequenced sample was CD4+ or CD8+ T cells sorted from blood, taken in a trial of the OX40 agonist ivuxolimab. CDR3 in DNA: TGTGCCAGCAGTGCCCCCGGGACAGTCGGGATCATTCAGTACTTC. Translated, it gives CASSAPGTVGIIQYF.